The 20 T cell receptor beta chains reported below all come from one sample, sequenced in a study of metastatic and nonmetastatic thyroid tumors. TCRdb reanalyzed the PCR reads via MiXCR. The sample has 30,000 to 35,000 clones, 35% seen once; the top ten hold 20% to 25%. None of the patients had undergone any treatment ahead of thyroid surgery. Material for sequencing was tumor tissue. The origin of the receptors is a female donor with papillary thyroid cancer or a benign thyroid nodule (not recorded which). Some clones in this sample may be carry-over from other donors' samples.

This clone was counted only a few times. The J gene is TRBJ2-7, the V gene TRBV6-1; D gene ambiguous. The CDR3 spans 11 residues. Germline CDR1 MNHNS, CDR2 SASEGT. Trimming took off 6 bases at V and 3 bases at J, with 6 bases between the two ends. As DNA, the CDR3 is TGTGCCAGCAGCTTGGTCTACGAGCAGTACTTC. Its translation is CASSLVYEQYF.

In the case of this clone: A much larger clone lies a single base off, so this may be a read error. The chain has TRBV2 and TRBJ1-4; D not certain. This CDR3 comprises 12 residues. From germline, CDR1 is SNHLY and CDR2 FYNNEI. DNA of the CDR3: TGTGCCAGCAGTGGAGTAGGCGAAAAACTGGTTTTT. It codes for CASSGVGEKLVF.

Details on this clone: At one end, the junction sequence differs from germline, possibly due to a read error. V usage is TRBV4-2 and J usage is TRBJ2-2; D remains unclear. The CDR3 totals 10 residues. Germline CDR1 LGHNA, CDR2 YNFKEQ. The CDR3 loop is CASSQEGLVF. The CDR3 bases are TGTGCCAGCAGCCAAGAAGGGTTGGTTTTT.

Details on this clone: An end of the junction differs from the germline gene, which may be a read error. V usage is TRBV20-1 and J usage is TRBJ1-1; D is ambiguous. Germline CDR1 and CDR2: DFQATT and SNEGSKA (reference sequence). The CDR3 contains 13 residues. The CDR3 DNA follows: TGCAGTTCTAGAGATCTAAGGGATTGGTTAGCTTTCTTT. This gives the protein CSSRDLRDWLAFF.

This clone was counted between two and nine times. CDR3: CASSLSGGKSYTF. Here the CDR3 DNA reads TGTGCCAGCAGTTTAAGCGGGGGGAAGAGCTACACCTTC. The chain links TRBV12-3 or TRBV12-4 to TRBJ1-2; D is possibly TRBD1 (5 bases). The length of the CDR3 is 13 residues. Trimming left V 2 bases short and J 9 bases short, with 13 bases between.

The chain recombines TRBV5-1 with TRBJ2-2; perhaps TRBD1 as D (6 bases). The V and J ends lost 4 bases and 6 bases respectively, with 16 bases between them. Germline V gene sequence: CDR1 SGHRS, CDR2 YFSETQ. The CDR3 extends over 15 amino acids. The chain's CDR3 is CASSQSLQGSGELFF. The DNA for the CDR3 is TGCGCCAGCAGCCAGAGCTTACAGGGATCCGGGGAGCTGTTTTTT. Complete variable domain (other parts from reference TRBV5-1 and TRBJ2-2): KAGVTQTPRYLIKTRGQQVTLSCSPISGHRSVSWYQQTPGQGLQFLFEYFSETQRNKGNFPGRFSGRQFSNSRSEMNVSTLELGDSALYLCASSQSLQGSGELFFGEGSRLTVL.

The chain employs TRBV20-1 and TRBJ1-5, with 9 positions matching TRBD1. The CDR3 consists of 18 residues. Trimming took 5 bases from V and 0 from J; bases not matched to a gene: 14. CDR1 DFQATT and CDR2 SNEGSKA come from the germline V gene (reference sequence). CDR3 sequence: CSAALGGQGLDSNQPQHF. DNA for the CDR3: TGCAGTGCTGCCCTTGGGGGACAGGGTTTGGATAGCAATCAGCCCCAGCATTTT.

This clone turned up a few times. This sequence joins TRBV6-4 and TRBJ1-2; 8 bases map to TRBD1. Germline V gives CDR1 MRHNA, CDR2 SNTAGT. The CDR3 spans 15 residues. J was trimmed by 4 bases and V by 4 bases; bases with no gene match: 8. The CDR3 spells CASSVGAGGGYGYTF. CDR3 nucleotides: TGTGCCAGCAGTGTCGGGGCAGGGGGCGGCTATGGCTACACCTTC.

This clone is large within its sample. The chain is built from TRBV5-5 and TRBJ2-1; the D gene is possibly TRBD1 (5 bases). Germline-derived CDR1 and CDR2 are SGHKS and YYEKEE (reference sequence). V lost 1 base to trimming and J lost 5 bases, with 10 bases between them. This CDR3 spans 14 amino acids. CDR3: CASSLSRANNEQFF. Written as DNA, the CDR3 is TGTGCCAGCAGCTTGTCCAGGGCGAACAATGAGCAGTTCTTC.

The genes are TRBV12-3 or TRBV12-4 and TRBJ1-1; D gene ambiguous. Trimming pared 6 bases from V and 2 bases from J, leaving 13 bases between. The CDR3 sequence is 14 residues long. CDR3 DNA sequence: TGTGCCAGCAGCCCGGAGAGCCTAAACACTGAAGCTTTCTTT. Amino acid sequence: CASSPESLNTEAFF.

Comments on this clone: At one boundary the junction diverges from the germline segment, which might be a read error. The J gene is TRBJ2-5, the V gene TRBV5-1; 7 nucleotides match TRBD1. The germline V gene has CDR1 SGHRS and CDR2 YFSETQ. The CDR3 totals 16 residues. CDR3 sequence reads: CASILVSRGIQETRYF. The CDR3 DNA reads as TGCGCCAGCATCTTGGTCAGCAGGGGGATCCAAGAGACCCGGTACTTC. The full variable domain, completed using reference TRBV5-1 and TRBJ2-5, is KAGVTQTPRYLIKTRGQQVTLSCSPISGHRSVSWYQQTPGQGLQFLFEYFSETQRNKGNFPGRFSGRQFSNSRSEMNVSTLELGDSALYLCASILVSRGIQETRYFGPGTRLLVL.

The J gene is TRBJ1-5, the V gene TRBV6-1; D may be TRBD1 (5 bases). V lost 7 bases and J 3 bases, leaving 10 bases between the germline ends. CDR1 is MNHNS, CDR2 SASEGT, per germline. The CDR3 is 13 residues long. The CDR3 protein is CASTRGPNQPQHF. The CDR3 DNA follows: TGTGCCAGCACAAGGGGACCCAATCAGCCCCAGCATTTT.

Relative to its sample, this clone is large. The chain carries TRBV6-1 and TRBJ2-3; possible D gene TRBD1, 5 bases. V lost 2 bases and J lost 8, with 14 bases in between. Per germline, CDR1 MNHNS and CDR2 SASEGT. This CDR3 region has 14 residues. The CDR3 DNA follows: TGTGCCAGCAGTGAAATCAGGGCTTCAGGTACGCAGTATTTT. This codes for CASSEIRASGTQYF.

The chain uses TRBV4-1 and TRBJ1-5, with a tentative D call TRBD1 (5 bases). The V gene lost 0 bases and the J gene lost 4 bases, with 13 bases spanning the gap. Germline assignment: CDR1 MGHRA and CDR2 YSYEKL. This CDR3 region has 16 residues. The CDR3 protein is CASSQDEARGNQPQHF. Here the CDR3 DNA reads TGCGCCAGCAGCCAAGATGAGGCACGGGGGAATCAGCCCCAGCATTTT.

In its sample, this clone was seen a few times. CDR3 nucleotides: TGTGCCAGCAGTGACTCCGGGGGGCTGGAGAACACTGAAGCTTTCTTT. Encoded protein: CASSDSGGLENTEAFF. The chain joins TRBV6-4 to TRBJ1-1; TRBD1 is a possible D gene (6 bases). The length of the CDR3 is 16 residues. The V and J ends lost 0 bases and 1 base respectively, with 12 bases between them. The germline gives CDR1 MRHNA, CDR2 SNTAGT.

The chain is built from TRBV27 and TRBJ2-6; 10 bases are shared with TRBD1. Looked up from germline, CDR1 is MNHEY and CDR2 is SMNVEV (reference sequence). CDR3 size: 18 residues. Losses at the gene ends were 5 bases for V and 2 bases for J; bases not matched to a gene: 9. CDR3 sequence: CASSDRGPRPAGANVLTF. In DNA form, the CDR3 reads TGTGCCAGCAGTGACAGGGGGCCTCGGCCCGCTGGGGCCAACGTCCTGACTTTC.

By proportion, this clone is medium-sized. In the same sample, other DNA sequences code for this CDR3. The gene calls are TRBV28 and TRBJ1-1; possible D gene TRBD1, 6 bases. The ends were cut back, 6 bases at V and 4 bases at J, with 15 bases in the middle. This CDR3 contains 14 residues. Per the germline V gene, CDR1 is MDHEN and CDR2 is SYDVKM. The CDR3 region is CASSPRGGSTEAFF. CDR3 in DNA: TGTGCCAGCAGCCCCAGGGGCGGGAGCACTGAAGCTTTCTTT.

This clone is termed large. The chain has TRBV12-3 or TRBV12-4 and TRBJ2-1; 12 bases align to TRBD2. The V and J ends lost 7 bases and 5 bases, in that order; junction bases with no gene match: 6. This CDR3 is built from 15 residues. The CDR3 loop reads CASIPLAGGHNEQFF. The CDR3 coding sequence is TGTGCCAGCATCCCTCTAGCGGGGGGGCACAATGAGCAGTTCTTC.

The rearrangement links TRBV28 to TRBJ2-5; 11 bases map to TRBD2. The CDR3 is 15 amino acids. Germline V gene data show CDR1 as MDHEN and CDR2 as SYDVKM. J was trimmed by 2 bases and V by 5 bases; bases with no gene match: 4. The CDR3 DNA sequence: TGTGCCAGCAGTGGGACTAGCGGCAGACAAGAGACCCAGTACTTC. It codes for CASSGTSGRQETQYF.

Here the CDR3 reads CASSSWGYEQYF. CDR3 nucleotide sequence: TGTGCCAGCAGCTCCTGGGGCTACGAGCAGTACTTC. The rearrangement joins TRBV5-4 to TRBJ2-7; D ambiguous. V was trimmed by 3 bases and J by 3 bases, leaving 7 bases between them. Germline lookup yields CDR1 SGHNT and CDR2 YYREEE (reference sequence). The CDR3 sequence is 12 residues long.